This passage covers 18 T cell receptor beta chains from one sample sequenced in a study of shared clonotypes between healthy human individuals. CD8 cells classed as naive were CD45RO-negative and positively selected for CCR7, excluding terminally differentiated effector memory CD45RA+ cells. Produced via immunoSEQ multiplex PCR; TCRdb's table is partial and in-frame only. Of around 2.1 million clones listed, about 93% were seen once; the top ten hold more than 1.5%. Sequenced sample: naive CD8+ T cells from PBMCs. Receptors originate from a young man in good health. Some clones in this sample may be carry-over from other donors' samples.

The chain joins TRBV7-2 to TRBJ2-7, with TRBD1 matching over 8 bases. Germline V CDR1 and CDR2: SGHTA, FQGNSA. This CDR3 spans 15 amino acids. Germline trimming cut 4 bases from V and 0 bases from J; bases unmatched to any gene: 5. The CDR3 bases are TGTGCCAGCAGCTCCCGGACAGGGAGCTCCTACGAGCAGTACTTC. It yields the protein CASSSRTGSSYEQYF. Full variable domain (outside the CDR3, taken from reference TRBV7-2 and TRBJ2-7): GAGVSQSPSNKVTEKGKDVELRCDPISGHTALYWYRQSLGQGLEFLIYFQGNSAPDKSGLPSDRFSAERTGGSVSTLTIQRTQQEDSAVYLCASSSRTGSSYEQYFGPGTRLTVT.

Concerning this clone itself: Additional DNA sequences in this sample encode the identical CDR3. The V call is TRBV28, the J call TRBJ2-5; D not certain. CDR1 is MDHEN and CDR2 is SYDVKM in the germline V gene. The V and J ends lost 8 bases and 5 bases respectively, with 3 bases between them. The CDR3 runs to 9 residues. The CDR3 coding sequence is TGTGCCAGCGGTGAGACCCAGTACTTC. This encodes CASGETQYF.

The chain combines TRBV19 with TRBJ2-7; maybe TRBD1 (6 bases). The germline V gene encodes CDR1 LNHDA and CDR2 SQIVND (reference sequence). The V end was cut by 5 bases, the J end by 2 bases, with 13 bases between. The CDR3 is 14 amino acids. The CDR3, as DNA: TGTGCCAGTAGTCCAGGGGCTAGCCCCTACGAGCAGTACTTC. This encodes CASSPGASPYEQYF.

The rearrangement joins TRBV9 to TRBJ2-7, with D tentatively TRBD1 (6 bases). The length of the CDR3 is 16 residues. V was clipped by 3 bases and J by 3 bases, with 19 bases between them. Per the germline V gene, CDR1 is SGDLS and CDR2 is YYNGEE. The CDR3 sequence is CASSARTGPGVYEQYF. The CDR3 region has the DNA TGTGCCAGCAGCGCCCGCACAGGGCCCGGGGTCTACGAGCAGTACTTC.

The chain joins TRBV27 to TRBJ2-4; no clear D gene. The V gene lost 6 bases and the J gene lost 0 bases, with 18 bases spanning the gap. This CDR3 comprises 17 residues. CDR1 is MNHEY and CDR2 is SMNVEV in the germline V gene (reference sequence). CDR3 loop: CASSPENKALAKNIQYF. CDR3 coding DNA: TGTGCCAGCAGCCCGGAGAACAAGGCCTTAGCCAAAAACATTCAGTACTTC.

The chain combines TRBV27 with TRBJ2-3; a weak D match, TRBD1 (6 bases). Between the trimmed V and J ends, which lost 2 bases and 0 bases, there was a span of 12 bases. This CDR3 has 16 residues. Germline CDR1 is MNHEY and CDR2 is SMNVEV (reference sequence). CDR3 nucleotide sequence: TGTGCCAGCAGTTTAACGGCGAGGGGGAGCACAGATACGCAGTATTTT. It encodes CASSLTARGSTDTQYF.

Points on this clone: Other nucleotide sequences from this sample produce the same CDR3. The chain uses TRBV29-1 and TRBJ2-7, with D unresolved. Germline loops: CDR1 SQVTM, CDR2 ANQGSEA. Trimming took off 1 base at V and 2 bases at J, with 12 bases between the two ends. The CDR3 is made up of 14 amino acids. The CDR3 coding sequence is TGCAGCGTTGAAGGGCCAGCAACCACCTACGAGCAGTACTTC. This gives the protein CSVEGPATTYEQYF.

V usage is TRBV11-2 and J usage is TRBJ2-5, with 14 bases aligning to TRBD2. J gave up 4 bases and V 6 bases, and 4 bases lay outside the gene matches. CDR3 size: 15 residues. The germline V gene has CDR1 SGHAT and CDR2 FQNNGV. In DNA form, the CDR3 reads TGTGCCAGCAGAGCCGGGACTAGCGGGAGAGAGACCCAGTACTTC. Translating it yields CASRAGTSGRETQYF.

The chain is built from TRBV6-1 and TRBJ2-7, with D possibly being TRBD2 (6 bases). There are 13 residues in the CDR3. Germline V gene lookup returns CDR1 MNHNS and CDR2 SASEGT. V lost 5 bases and J 2 bases, leaving 10 bases between the germline ends. CDR3 region: CASSLGLTYEQYF. CDR3 DNA: TGTGCCAGCAGTCTGGGACTTACCTACGAGCAGTACTTC.

The chain is built from TRBV9 and TRBJ1-2, with 8 bases identical to TRBD1. V gave up 4 bases and J gave up 6 bases; unmatched junction bases: 11. This CDR3 has 15 residues. The germline gives CDR1 SGDLS, CDR2 YYNGEE. The CDR3 sequence is CASSLTGEEGNGYTF. CDR3 coding DNA: TGTGCCAGCAGCCTGACAGGGGAAGAAGGTAATGGCTACACCTTC. The full variable domain, completed using reference TRBV9 and TRBJ1-2, is DSGVTQTPKHLITATGQRVTLRCSPRSGDLSVYWYQQSLDQGLQFLIQYYNGEERAKGNILERFSAQQFPDLHSELNLSSLELGDSALYFCASSLTGEEGNGYTFGSGTRLTVV.

The CDR3 DNA sequence: TGTGCCAGTAGTATAGTCCGCAGGGAGCGGGACCGCACTGAAGCTTTCTTT. Protein sequence: CASSIVRRERDRTEAFF. The chain recombines TRBV19 with TRBJ1-1, with D perhaps TRBD1 (5 bases). The germline V gene encodes CDR1 LNHDA and CDR2 SQIVND (reference sequence). The V gene lost 1 base and the J gene lost 4 bases, with 19 bases spanning the gap. The CDR3 contains 17 residues.

The chain joins TRBV11-2 to TRBJ2-7, with TRBD2 as a possible D gene (5 bases). Germline values: CDR1 SGHAT, CDR2 FQNNGV. V was clipped by 7 bases and J by 0 bases, with 13 bases between them. The CDR3 extends over 14 amino acids. The CDR3 DNA reads TGTGCCAGCACGGACTGGGCCAGCTCCTACGAGCAGTACTTC. This translates into CASTDWASSYEQYF.

The chain employs TRBV27 and TRBJ1-5, with 7 bases lining up with TRBD1. The CDR3 loop spans 15 amino acids. Germline V gene sequence: CDR1 MNHEY, CDR2 SMNVEV (reference sequence). Trimming removed 6 bases from V and 3 bases from J; junction bases left unmatched: 8. For the CDR3, the DNA is TGTGCCAGCAGAGAACAGGGGACCTCCAATCAGCCCCAGCATTTT. Protein product: CASREQGTSNQPQHF.

The genes are TRBV6-5 and TRBJ1-3, with D possibly TRBD1 on 5 matching bases. V lost 6 bases and J 1 base, leaving 13 bases between the germline ends. CDR1 is MNHEY and CDR2 is SVGAGI in the germline V gene. The CDR3 runs to 15 residues. The CDR3 region is CASSPIWGSGNTIYF. Here the CDR3 DNA reads TGTGCCAGCAGCCCCATCTGGGGGTCTGGAAACACCATATATTTT.

The rearrangement uses TRBV21-1 and TRBJ1-2. TRBV21-1 is designated a pseudogene. The CDR3 length is 17 residues. CDR3 sequence (DNA): TGTGCCAGCAGCAAAGGGCTAGAGGAGAATACGAACTATGGCTACACCTTC. Protein: CASSKGLEENTNYGYTF.

The genes are TRBV27 and TRBJ1-1; unclear D gene. Trimming removed 2 bases from V and 1 base from J, with 8 bases in between. The CDR3 sequence is 14 residues long. CDR1 and CDR2 from the germline V gene are MNHEY and SMNVEV (reference sequence). CDR3 in DNA: TGTGCCAGCAGTTTACGAGGGAAGAACACTGAAGCTTTCTTT. It translates to CASSLRGKNTEAFF.

This chain joins TRBV5-6 and TRBJ2-1; maybe TRBD2 (6 bases). Germline V lookup: CDR1 SGHDT, CDR2 YYEEEE. The CDR3 contains 16 residues. Trimming removed 3 bases at V and 4 bases at J, with 17 bases between. As DNA, the CDR3 is TGTGCCAGCAGCTCCCGACCTGTAGGGAGGTACAATGAGCAGTTCTTC. Its protein product is CASSSRPVGRYNEQFF. The full variable domain, completed using reference TRBV5-6 and TRBJ2-1, is DAGVTQSPTHLIKTRGQQVTLRCSPKSGHDTVSWYQQALGQGPQFIFQYYEEEERQRGNFPDRFSGHQFPNYSSELNVNALLLGDSALYLCASSSRPVGRYNEQFFGPGTRLTVL.

The V call is TRBV19, the J call TRBJ1-2, with D maybe TRBD1 (6 bases). Germline loops: CDR1 LNHDA, CDR2 SQIVND (reference sequence). CDR3 length: 13 residues. Trimming took 6 bases from V and 8 from J, leaving 16 bases between them. The CDR3: CASRLGQPDGYTF. The CDR3 DNA is TGTGCCAGTAGACTGGGACAACCCGACGGCTACACCTTC.